This T cell receptor beta chain was captured by sequencing in a study of blood T cell repertoires in COVID-19. TCRdb's copy holds only in-frame clones and misses some; the assay was immunoSEQ multiplex PCR. This table has almost 300,000 clones, roughly 90% appearing once. Recruited during active infection, patients (from Seattle) were subsequently followed longitudinally. A word on this clone: The sample carries other DNA sequences with the same CDR3.

The receptor was derived from a woman aged 25-40 years with COVID-19, enrolled during active disease. Sequenced: peripheral blood.

CDR3 DNA sequence: TGTGCCAGCAGTTTGCAGAATTCACCCCTCCACTTT. This translates into CASSLQNSPLHF. This chain connects TRBV27 to TRBJ1-6; no firm D call. This CDR3 has 12 amino acids. The germline gives CDR1 MNHEY, CDR2 SMNVEV (reference sequence). V was trimmed by 3 bases and J by 7 bases, leaving 4 bases between them.